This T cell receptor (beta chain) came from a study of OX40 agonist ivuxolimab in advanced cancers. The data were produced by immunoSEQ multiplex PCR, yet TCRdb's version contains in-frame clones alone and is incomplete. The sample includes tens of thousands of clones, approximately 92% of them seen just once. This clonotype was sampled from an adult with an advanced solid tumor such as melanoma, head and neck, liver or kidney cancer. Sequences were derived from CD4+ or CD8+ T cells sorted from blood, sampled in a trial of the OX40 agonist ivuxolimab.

As DNA, the CDR3 is TGTGCTAGTGGCCTGAATAGCAATCAGCCCCAGCATTTT. It yields the protein CASGLNSNQPQHF. The V and J genes are TRBV12-5 and TRBJ1-5; D ambiguous. With 6 bases removed from V and 0 bases from J, the gap between germline ends came to 6 bases. CDR3 length: 13 amino acids. Germline lookup yields CDR1 LGHNT and CDR2 FRNRAP.